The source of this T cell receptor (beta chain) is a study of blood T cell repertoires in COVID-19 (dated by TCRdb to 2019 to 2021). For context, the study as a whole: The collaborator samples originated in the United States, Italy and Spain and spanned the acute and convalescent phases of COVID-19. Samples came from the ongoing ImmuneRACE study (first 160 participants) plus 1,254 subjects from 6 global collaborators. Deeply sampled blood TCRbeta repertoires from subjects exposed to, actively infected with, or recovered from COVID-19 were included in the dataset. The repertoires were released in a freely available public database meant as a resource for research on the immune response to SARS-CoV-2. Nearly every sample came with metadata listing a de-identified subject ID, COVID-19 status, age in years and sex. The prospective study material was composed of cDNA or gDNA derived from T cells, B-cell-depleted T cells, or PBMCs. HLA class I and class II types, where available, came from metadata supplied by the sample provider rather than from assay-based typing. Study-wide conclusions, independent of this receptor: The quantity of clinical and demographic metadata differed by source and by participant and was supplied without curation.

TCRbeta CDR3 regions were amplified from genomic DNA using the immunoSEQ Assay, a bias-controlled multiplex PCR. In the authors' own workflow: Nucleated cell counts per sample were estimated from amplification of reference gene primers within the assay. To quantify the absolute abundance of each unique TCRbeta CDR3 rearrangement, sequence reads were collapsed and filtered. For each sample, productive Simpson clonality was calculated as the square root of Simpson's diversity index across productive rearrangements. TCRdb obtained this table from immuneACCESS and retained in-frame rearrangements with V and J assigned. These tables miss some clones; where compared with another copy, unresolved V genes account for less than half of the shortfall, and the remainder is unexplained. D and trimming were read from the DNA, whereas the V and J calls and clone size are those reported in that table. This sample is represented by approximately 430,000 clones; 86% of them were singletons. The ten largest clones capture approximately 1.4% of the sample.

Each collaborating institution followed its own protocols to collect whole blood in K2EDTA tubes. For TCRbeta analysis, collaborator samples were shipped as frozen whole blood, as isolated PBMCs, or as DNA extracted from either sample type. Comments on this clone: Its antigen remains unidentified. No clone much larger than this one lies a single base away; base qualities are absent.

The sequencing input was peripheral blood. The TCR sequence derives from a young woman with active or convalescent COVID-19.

In nucleotide form, the sequence is TGCGCCAGCAGCTTGCAAGCAGGGGGTTACAATGAGCAGTTCTTC. Protein translation: CASSLQAGGYNEQFF. Recombination linked TRBV5-1 to TRBJ2-1; TRBD1 aligns with 7 central bases. Trimmed from V: 1 base; trimmed from J: 4 bases; junction bases lacking a gene match: 5. CDR1 and CDR2 (SGHRS, YFSETQ) derive from the germline V gene. Measured from the cysteine to the phenylalanine, the CDR3 is 15 residues long. Only the CDR3 region is kept as DNA, spanning 45 bases read in frame from base 1.